The 15 T cell receptor beta chains reported below all come from one sample, sequenced in a study of metastatic and nonmetastatic thyroid tumors. All patients reached thyroid surgery having received no treatment beforehand. TCRdb re-analyzed the PCR reads through MiXCR. The sample carries around 46,000 clones, more than 20% recorded once. The sample consisted of blood. The source of these receptors is a male donor with papillary thyroid cancer or a benign thyroid nodule (not recorded which). Some clones in this sample may be carry-over from other donors' samples.

The J gene is TRBJ2-6, the V gene TRBV7-8; D remains ambiguous. Germline V gives CDR1 SGHVS, CDR2 FQNEAQ. The CDR3 is 18 amino acids. The germline V and J ends were trimmed by 1 base and 0 bases, with 13 bases remaining between them. The DNA for the CDR3 is TGTGCCAGCAGCTTAGTAGGGCTCGACTTCTCTGGGGCCAACGTCCTGACTTTC. Its translation: CASSLVGLDFSGANVLTF.

As regards this clone: A much larger clone lies one base from this, so it may be a read error. Other DNA sequences in this sample translate to the same CDR3. CDR3 DNA: TGCGCCAGCAGCTTGGGACTGAGAGTATACGAGCAGTACTTC. Translation gives CASSLGLRVYEQYF. V usage is TRBV5-1 and J usage is TRBJ2-7; no clear D gene. The ends were cut back, 0 bases at V and 4 bases at J, with 11 bases in the middle. The CDR3 loop spans 14 amino acids. CDR1 is SGHRS, CDR2 YFSETQ, per germline.

This chain joins TRBV20-1 and TRBJ2-1; D gene ambiguous. The CDR3 has 13 amino acids. CDR1 and CDR2 from the germline V gene are DFQATT and SNEGSKA (reference sequence). With 2 bases removed from V and 9 bases from J, the gap between germline ends came to 14 bases. Written as DNA, the CDR3 is TGCAGTGCTAGATTTTCCGATTCATGTGAGCAGTTCTTC. Its translation: CSARFSDSCEQFF.

In its sample, this clone was seen once. This chain links TRBV5-4 with TRBJ1-2; 7 bases are a match to TRBD1. V was pared by 5 bases and J by 0 bases, with 4 bases of the junction left unmatched. The CDR3 loop spans 14 amino acids. The germline CDR1 and CDR2 sequences are SGHNT and YYREEE (reference sequence). In DNA form, the CDR3 reads TGTGCCAGCAGACCTCAGGGGGCTAACTATGGCTACACCTTC. Its translation: CASRPQGANYGYTF.

This clone was counted at least ten times. The chain couples TRBV18 to TRBJ1-5; the match to TRBD1 covers 9 bases. CDR1 is KGHSH and CDR2 is LQKENI in the germline V gene. This CDR3 comprises 13 residues. After removal of 4 bases from V and 6 bases from J, the junction contained 1 base not matched to a gene. CDR3: CASSRTGVQPQHF. Here the CDR3 DNA reads TGTGCCAGCTCACGGACAGGGGTTCAGCCCCAGCATTTT.

A remark on this clone: The same CDR3 is also encoded by other DNA sequences in this sample. The rearrangement uses TRBV7-8 and TRBJ2-7; 7 bases are shared with TRBD2. Germline CDR1 is SGHVS and CDR2 is FQNEAQ. CDR3 length: 14 residues. After removal of 3 bases from V and 4 bases from J, the junction contained 6 bases not matched to a gene. The CDR3 DNA sequence: TGTGCCAGCAGCTTGGCGGGAGTGGTTTACGAGCAGTACTTC. This sequence encodes CASSLAGVVYEQYF.

The sample holds many counts of this clone. The chain links TRBV12-3 or TRBV12-4 to TRBJ2-1; D not resolved. Trimming pared 5 bases from V and 3 bases from J, leaving 14 bases between. The CDR3 runs to 15 residues. CDR3 in amino acids: CASSGPTDFYNEQFF. The CDR3 region has the DNA TGTGCCAGCAGTGGCCCGACTGACTTCTACAATGAGCAGTTCTTC.

This clone was picked up many times. The V gene is TRBV5-1, the J gene TRBJ2-5, with TRBD2 identical over 7 bases. This CDR3 comprises 14 residues. Germline lookup yields CDR1 SGHRS and CDR2 YFSETQ. With V trimmed by 6 bases and J by 2 bases, 7 bases remained unmatched. This chain's CDR3 is CASTNGGIQETQYF. The CDR3 DNA sequence: TGCGCCAGCACCAACGGGGGGATACAAGAGACCCAGTACTTC.

The rearrangement links TRBV2 to TRBJ2-7; D unclear. Germline values: CDR1 SNHLY, CDR2 FYNNEI. CDR3 length: 13 residues. The ends were cut back, 4 bases at V and 3 bases at J, with 10 bases in the middle. In DNA, the CDR3 is TGTGCCAGCAGTGGAGCACTGGACTACGAGCAGTACTTC. It translates to CASSGALDYEQYF.

This clone was found many times. The chain's CDR3 is CASSDGGTGEAFF. The CDR3 DNA sequence: TGCGCCAGCAGCGATGGGGGGACGGGTGAAGCTTTCTTT. The chain is built from TRBV5-1 and TRBJ1-1; TRBD1 is a possible D gene (5 bases). Trimming took off 4 bases at V and 7 bases at J, with 14 bases between the two ends. This CDR3 has 13 amino acids. CDR1 and CDR2 from the germline V gene are SGHRS and YFSETQ.

This clone was observed many times. V usage is TRBV29-1 and J usage is TRBJ1-1; D is perhaps TRBD1 (6 bases). Germline values: CDR1 SQVTM, CDR2 ANQGSEA. Between the trimmed V and J ends, which lost 4 bases and 4 bases, there was a span of 13 bases. The CDR3 runs to 13 residues. This chain's CDR3 is CSVVGRGRTEAFF. DNA of the CDR3: TGCAGCGTTGTTGGCAGGGGCCGCACTGAAGCTTTCTTT.

This clone appeared many times. The chain links TRBV27 to TRBJ1-4; no reliable D call. Per germline, CDR1 MNHEY and CDR2 SMNVEV (reference sequence). The CDR3 runs 14 residues. The V end lost 5 bases, the J end lost 8 bases, and 15 bases lay between the germline ends. The CDR3 nucleotides read TGTGCCAGCAGTGCAATCCGAGGGCGAGAAAAACTGTTTTTT. Translation: CASSAIRGREKLFF.

This clone was detected many times. The rearrangement links TRBV19 to TRBJ2-2; D is uncertain. In germline, CDR1 is LNHDA, CDR2 SQIVND (reference sequence). This CDR3 comprises 14 residues. Deletions cut 7 bases from V and 0 bases from J, with 9 bases between. The chain's CDR3 is CASTGFANTGELFF. For the CDR3, the DNA is TGTGCCAGTACAGGATTCGCGAACACCGGGGAGCTGTTTTTT.

As concerns this clone: One end of the junction does not line up with germline, which may come from a read error. The chain joins TRBV6-5 to TRBJ2-7; D may correspond to TRBD1 or TRBD2 (5 bases each). Germline loops: CDR1 MNHEY, CDR2 SVGAGI. The CDR3 runs 15 residues. CDR3 loop: CASSSPGPYTYDQYF. CDR3 bases: TGTGCCAGCAGTTCCCCGGGACCTTACACCTACGATCAGTACTTC.

This clone was found a few times. The CDR3 region has the DNA TGCGCCAGCAGCTTGGGGACACATAGCAATCAGCCCCAGCATTTT. Translating it yields CASSLGTHSNQPQHF. The chain uses TRBV5-1 and TRBJ1-5; a weak D match, TRBD1 (5 bases). CDR1 is SGHRS and CDR2 is YFSETQ in the germline V gene. Trimming removed 0 bases at V and 0 bases at J, with 7 bases between. The CDR3 runs to 15 residues.